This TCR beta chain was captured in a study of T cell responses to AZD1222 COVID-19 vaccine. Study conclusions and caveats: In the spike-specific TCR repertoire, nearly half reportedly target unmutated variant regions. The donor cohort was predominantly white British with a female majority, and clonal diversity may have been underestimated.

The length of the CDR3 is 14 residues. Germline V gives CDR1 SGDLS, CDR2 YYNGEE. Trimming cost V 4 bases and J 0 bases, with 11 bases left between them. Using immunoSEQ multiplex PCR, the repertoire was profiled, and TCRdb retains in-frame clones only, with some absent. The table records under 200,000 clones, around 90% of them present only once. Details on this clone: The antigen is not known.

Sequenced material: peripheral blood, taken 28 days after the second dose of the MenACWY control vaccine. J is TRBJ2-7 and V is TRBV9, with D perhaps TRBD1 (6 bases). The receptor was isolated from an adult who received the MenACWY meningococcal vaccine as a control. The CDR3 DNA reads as TGTGCCAGCAGCTTCGGACAGAGCTCCTACGAGCAGTACTTC. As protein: CASSFGQSSYEQYF.